This T cell receptor beta chain is from a study of shared clonotypes between healthy human individuals. Study-wide context: A donor's plate count was three for CD4 naive and three for CD4 memory; CD8 naive had two and CD8 memory one.

The repertoire was sequenced with immunoSEQ multiplex PCR; TCRdb's copy has only in-frame clones and lacks some. This table holds approximately 2.3 million clones, approximately 93% found once. With regard to this clone: Its specificity is not known.

Healthy HIV-negative adults without recent acute infections or vaccinations served as donors. Study results and limitations: The study sampled only blood, and tissue repertoires likely differ. Shared across several donors were 4% to 6% of the naive CD4 clonotypes.

The CDR3 runs to 13 residues. Germline CDR1 MNHEY, CDR2 SMNVEV (reference sequence). V was clipped by 5 bases and J by 6 bases, with 10 bases between them. This chain links TRBV27 with TRBJ2-2; D gene ambiguous. This clonotype originated in a man aged 18 to 30 in good health. Some clones in this sample may be carry-over from other donors' samples. The specimen sequenced was naive CD4+ T cells from PBMCs. The subset was: CD45RA+ positively selected. The CDR3 nucleotides are TGTGCCAGCAGTCCCCGTCGGTCCGGGGAGCTGTTTTTT. Translation: CASSPRRSGELFF.